What follows are 32 T cell receptor beta chains derived from one specimen sequenced in a study of T cells in Graves' hyperthyroidism and ophthalmopathy. It was RNA transcripts that yielded the amplified TCR beta CDR3 regions. TCR CDR3 regions were first amplified by RT-PCR with HTBI primers. TCRdb re-called the multiplex PCR reads through MiXCR, storing one row per CDR3 protein. The sample contains 700,000 to 850,000 distinct CDR3 sequences, 30% to 40% of which appear only once. The material sequenced was blood. All receptors come from a woman aged 40-49 years with Graves' hyperthyroidism.

This chain links TRBV7-9 with TRBJ2-7; perhaps TRBD2 as D (5 bases). This CDR3 is built from 17 residues. CDR1 and CDR2 (germline): SEHNR, FQNEAQ (reference sequence). V lost 5 bases and J 0 bases, leaving 20 bases between the germline ends. This chain's CDR3 is CASSQETPAGLSYEQYF. Written as DNA, the CDR3 is TGTGCCAGCAGCCAAGAGACTCCGGCGGGCCTCTCCTACGAGCAGTACTTC.

The chain links TRBV5-1 to TRBJ2-5; 7 bases fit TRBD2. Germline V gives CDR1 SGHRS, CDR2 YFSETQ. J gave up 3 bases and V 4 bases, and 9 bases lay outside the gene matches. This CDR3 comprises 15 residues. CDR3 sequence (DNA): TGCGCCAGCAGCCCCGGGGGGACGGGGGAAGAGACCCAGTACTTC. Its translation is CASSPGGTGEETQYF.

This clonotype was recorded a few times. V is TRBV12-3 or TRBV12-4 and J is TRBJ2-2; 7 nucleotides match TRBD2. The CDR3 is 15 residues long. Unmatched junction bases numbered 9, after V lost 7 bases and J lost 4 bases. The CDR3 is CASTRSGVFTGELFF. CDR3 in DNA: TGTGCCAGCACTCGCAGCGGGGTGTTCACCGGGGAGCTGTTTTTT.

This clonotype was observed a few times. The chain has TRBV6-2 or TRBV6-3 and TRBJ1-2; no reliable D call. This CDR3 contains 11 residues. Germline V gene data show CDR1 as MNHEY and CDR2 as SVGEGT. Trimming removed 7 bases from V and 7 bases from J, with 10 bases in between. The CDR3 coding sequence is TGTGCCAGCACTAATGAGGGTGGCTACACCTTC. As protein: CASTNEGGYTF.

The chain joins TRBV7-3 to TRBJ2-3; 8 nucleotides agree with TRBD2. The V and J ends lost 5 bases and 0 bases, in that order; junction bases with no gene match: 4. Germline V gene sequence: CDR1 SGHTA, CDR2 FQGTGA. This CDR3 spans 15 amino acids. CDR3 DNA: TGTGCCAGCAGCGTCGGGGGGGCTAGCACAGATACGCAGTATTTT. Amino acids: CASSVGGASTDTQYF.

In this sample, this clonotype turned up many times. The chain is built from TRBV7-9 and TRBJ1-5, with TRBD1 as a possible D gene (6 bases). The CDR3 has 15 residues. Trimming removed 0 bases from V and 5 bases from J, with 11 bases in between. Germline-derived CDR1 and CDR2 are SEHNR and FQNEAQ (reference sequence). CDR3 sequence: CASSLASTGDQPQHF. CDR3 in DNA: TGTGCCAGCAGCTTAGCGTCGACAGGAGATCAGCCCCAGCATTTT.

V usage is TRBV19 and J usage is TRBJ1-2; D perhaps matches TRBD1 (5 bases). Germline V CDR1 and CDR2: LNHDA, SQIVND (reference sequence). The CDR3 loop spans 15 amino acids. Trimming stripped 6 bases from V and 0 bases from J, with 14 bases between. CDR3 residues: CASRWTSRANYGYTF. CDR3 DNA: TGTGCCAGTAGATGGACAAGCCGAGCTAACTATGGCTACACCTTC.

Worth noting for this clonotype: A much larger clone lies a single base off, so this may be a read error. Because the CDR3 is missing its conserved closing phenylalanine or tryptophan, this is likely a read error. The chain joins TRBV7-2 to TRBJ2-7; D gene unclear. Trimming stripped 2 bases from V and 9 bases from J, with 11 bases between. The CDR3 runs to 12 residues. Germline CDR1 reads SGHTA; CDR2 reads FQGNSA. The chain's CDR3 is CASSLIYDGQYL. In DNA, the CDR3 is TGTGCCAGCAGCTTAATTTACGATGGGCAGTACCTC.

This clonotype was counted between two and nine times. The chain links TRBV5-1 to TRBJ1-1; D is ambiguous. The germline V gene encodes CDR1 SGHRS and CDR2 YFSETQ. Trimming removed 7 bases from V and 1 base from J, with 29 bases in between. The CDR3 is made up of 19 amino acids. In DNA form, the CDR3 reads TGCGCCAGCCCCGGGGTCGGAGCGCCCAGTAGTAGACGGAACACTGAAGCTTTCTTT. Translation gives CASPGVGAPSSRRNTEAFF. The full variable domain, with the rest looked up from reference TRBV5-1 and TRBJ1-1, is KAGVTQTPRYLIKTRGQQVTLSCSPISGHRSVSWYQQTPGQGLQFLFEYFSETQRNKGNFPGRFSGRQFSNSRSEMNVSTLELGDSALYLCASPGVGAPSSRRNTEAFFGQGTRLTVV.

This clonotype was seen a few times. The genes are TRBV2 and TRBJ1-5; the D gene is possibly TRBD1 (6 bases). Trimming pared 5 bases from V and 5 bases from J, leaving 13 bases between. This CDR3 is 14 amino acids long. Germline assignment: CDR1 SNHLY and CDR2 FYNNEI. For the CDR3, the DNA is TGTGCCAGCAGTTTAGTGCAGGGGTATCAGCCCCAGCATTTT. It codes for CASSLVQGYQPQHF.

CDR3 sequence (DNA): TGCAGCGTGGAGGACACCTCCTACGAGCAGTACTTC. As protein: CSVEDTSYEQYF. The rearrangement links TRBV29-1 to TRBJ2-7; either TRBD1 or TRBD2 may supply D (5 bases each). CDR1 and CDR2 (germline): SQVTM, ANQGSEA. Trimming cost V 6 bases and J 0 bases, with 9 bases left between them. The CDR3 sequence is 12 residues long.

The chain links TRBV19 to TRBJ1-1, with D unresolved. The V gene's germline CDR1 is LNHDA and CDR2 SQIVND (reference sequence). The V end was cut by 4 bases, the J end by 0 bases, with 24 bases between. This CDR3 is built from 19 residues. Written as DNA, the CDR3 is TGTGCCAGTAGTAGGCCGTACGGTCAGCTAGATAACATGAACACTGAAGCTTTCTTT. Its translation is CASSRPYGQLDNMNTEAFF.

V and J are TRBV10-3 and TRBJ1-1; the D gene is possibly TRBD1 (5 bases). Germline lookup yields CDR1 ENHRY and CDR2 SYGVKD. This CDR3 region has 13 residues. V was trimmed by 5 bases and J by 4 bases, leaving 11 bases between them. CDR3 sequence: CAISFGRGTEAFF. DNA of the CDR3: TGTGCCATCAGTTTCGGTAGGGGCACTGAAGCTTTCTTT.

This clonotype was observed many times. The chain has TRBV7-8 and TRBJ2-7, with D possibly matching TRBD2 (5 bases). The CDR3 runs to 13 residues. With 0 bases removed from V and 2 bases from J, the gap between germline ends came to 5 bases. Germline V gene lookup returns CDR1 SGHVS and CDR2 FQNEAQ. CDR3 sequence (DNA): TGTGCCAGCAGCTTAGCACTAGCCTACGAGCAGTACTTC. This codes for CASSLALAYEQYF.

The chain is built from TRBV20-1 and TRBJ1-5; a weak D match, TRBD1 (5 bases). The CDR3 consists of 15 residues. CDR1 is DFQATT, CDR2 SNEGSKA, per germline (reference sequence). V was shortened by 0 bases and J by 4 bases, with 13 bases between the two germline ends. The CDR3 coding sequence is TGCAGTGCTAGAGATTCGGGACGGACTAATCAGCCCCAGCATTTT. Encoded protein: CSARDSGRTNQPQHF.

The chain couples TRBV20-1 to TRBJ1-2; perhaps TRBD1 as D (5 bases). V gave up 8 bases and J gave up 6 bases, with 16 bases separating them. The CDR3 is 12 residues long. The germline CDR1 and CDR2 sequences are DFQATT and SNEGSKA (reference sequence). CDR3 in amino acids: CSTGRGDDGYTF. CDR3 DNA sequence: TGCAGTACTGGTCGGGGGGATGATGGCTACACCTTC.

About this clonotype: A read error may be the cause here, since a much bigger clone is one base away. The V call is TRBV29-1, the J call TRBJ2-2; D unclear. V lost 5 bases and J lost 1, with 8 bases in between. The CDR3 totals 13 residues. Germline assignment: CDR1 SQVTM and CDR2 ANQGSEA. Here the CDR3 reads CSVSQMNTGELFF. In DNA, the CDR3 is TGCAGCGTTTCACAGATGAACACCGGGGAGCTGTTTTTT.

There are many counts of this clonotype. The chain carries TRBV7-9 and TRBJ2-7; possibly TRBD1 for D (6 bases). CDR1 SEHNR and CDR2 FQNEAQ come from the germline V gene (reference sequence). CDR3 length: 14 amino acids. Between the trimmed V and J ends, which lost 6 bases and 0 bases, there was a span of 12 bases. The CDR3 loop is CASSSPGASYEQYF. The DNA of the CDR3 is TGTGCCAGCAGTTCCCCAGGGGCCTCCTACGAGCAGTACTTC.

This clonotype was seen a handful of times. The rearrangement uses TRBV13 and TRBJ2-7; 9 nucleotides align to TRBD2. This CDR3 has 14 residues. V gave up 5 bases and J gave up 0 bases; unmatched junction bases: 2. Germline CDR1 reads PRHDT; CDR2 reads FYEKMQ (reference sequence). CDR3 sequence: CASSEGLASYEQYF. As DNA, the CDR3 is TGTGCCAGCAGCGAGGGACTAGCCTCCTACGAGCAGTACTTC.

Comments on this clonotype: A read error may explain this, as a much larger clone is one base away. The chain employs TRBV6-2 or TRBV6-3 and TRBJ2-6; D ambiguous. The CDR3 runs 17 residues. Germline CDR1 MNHEY, CDR2 SVGEGT. The CDR3 region is CAISYNTRLSGANVLTF. As DNA, the CDR3 is TGTGCCATCAGTTACAACACGCGTCTAAGTGGGGCCAACGTCCTGACTTTC.

The count of this clonotype is one. This may be a read error: a much more frequent sequence differs by one nucleotide. J is TRBJ2-7 and V is TRBV7-9; weak D call: TRBD1 (6 bases). The CDR3 spans 15 residues. Germline V gene sequence: CDR1 SEHNR, CDR2 FQNEAQ (reference sequence). Trimming pared 5 bases from V and 8 bases from J, leaving 22 bases between. The DNA of the CDR3 is TGTGCCAGCAGCCCTTCCACGGCAGGGGTCGTGCAGCAGTACTTC. It codes for CASSPSTAGVVQQYF.

The rearrangement joins TRBV7-6 to TRBJ1-3, with D perhaps TRBD1 (5 bases). The V gene lost 5 bases and the J gene lost 0 bases, with 17 bases spanning the gap. CDR3 length: 17 amino acids. Germline V gene lookup returns CDR1 SGHVS and CDR2 FNYEAQ. The CDR3 nucleotides are TGTGCCAGCAGCCCCGGGTCCAGGGCCTACTCTGGAAACACCATATATTTT. It yields the protein CASSPGSRAYSGNTIYF.

This clonotype turned up a few times. CDR3 sequence: CASSSRHYEAFF. CDR3 sequence (DNA): TGTGCCAGCAGTTCGCGACATTATGAAGCTTTCTTT. The V call is TRBV12-3 or TRBV12-4, the J call TRBJ1-1; D call uncertain. CDR3 length: 12 amino acids. With 4 bases removed from V and 7 bases from J, the gap between germline ends came to 10 bases.

The V gene is TRBV10-3, the J gene TRBJ1-5; D possibly corresponds to TRBD1 (6 bases). This CDR3 spans 15 amino acids. Germline CDR1 reads ENHRY; CDR2 reads SYGVKD. The ends were cut back, 0 bases at V and 11 bases at J, with 17 bases in the middle. This CDR3 reads CAISESQGIQETQHF. The CDR3 DNA is TGTGCCATCAGTGAGTCCCAGGGGATCCAAGAGACCCAGCATTTT.

This clonotype has more than one count but fewer than ten. The chain uses TRBV14 and TRBJ1-6, with no clear D. Germline V gives CDR1 SGHDN, CDR2 FVKESK. V dropped 8 bases and J dropped 6 bases, with 17 bases sitting between them. The CDR3 has 15 residues. CDR3 residues: CASSPSGSGNSPLHF. The CDR3 DNA follows: TGTGCCAGCTCACCATCCGGTTCGGGTAATTCACCCCTCCACTTT.

This clonotype was seen a handful of times. This rearrangement joins TRBV20-1 to TRBJ2-7, with TRBD2 identical over 8 bases. V shed 3 bases and J 2 bases; nucleotides not matched to a gene: 6. The CDR3 spans 14 residues. Germline-derived CDR1 and CDR2 are DFQATT and SNEGSKA (reference sequence). The CDR3 reads CSARVAGSPYEQYF. The CDR3 bases are TGCAGTGCTAGGGTAGCGGGATCCCCCTACGAGCAGTACTTC.

This clonotype was counted many times. The chain has TRBV10-1 and TRBJ2-5; D might be TRBD1 (5 bases). CDR1 WNHNN and CDR2 SYGVQD come from the germline V gene (reference sequence). The CDR3 is 13 amino acids. V shed 4 bases and J shed 1 base, with 7 bases lying between them. For the CDR3, the DNA is TGCGCCAGCAGTGGACAGACCCAAGAGACCCAGTACTTC. Translating gives CASSGQTQETQYF.

The chain uses TRBV7-9 and TRBJ1-5, with 8 nucleotides matching TRBD1. With 4 bases clipped from V and 9 bases from J, the junction kept 11 bases outside the gene matches. Germline V gene sequence: CDR1 SEHNR, CDR2 FQNEAQ (reference sequence). The CDR3 is 15 amino acids. Here the CDR3 reads CASSYVTGVNGPQHF. Here the CDR3 DNA reads TGTGCCAGCAGCTACGTGACAGGGGTTAACGGGCCCCAGCATTTT.

This clonotype was counted ten times or more. The chain is built from TRBV7-9 and TRBJ1-1; D remains ambiguous. The germline gives CDR1 SEHNR, CDR2 FQNEAQ (reference sequence). This CDR3 has 14 residues. Trimming left V 5 bases short and J 1 base short, with 11 bases between. CDR3 sequence (DNA): TGTGCCAGCAGCCCAAGTCCTTGGAACACTGAAGCTTTCTTT. It codes for CASSPSPWNTEAFF.

This clonotype has only a few counts. J is TRBJ1-5 and V is TRBV12-3 or TRBV12-4; TRBD1 might be the D (6 bases). This CDR3 has 15 residues. Deletions cut 5 bases from V and 1 base from J, with 12 bases between. The CDR3 coding sequence is TGTGCCAGCAGTAGACAGGTAGACAGCAATCAGCCCCAGCATTTT. Its translation: CASSRQVDSNQPQHF.

This clonotype has only a few counts. V and J are TRBV7-2 and TRBJ1-3; D unclear. In germline, CDR1 is SGHTA, CDR2 FQGNSA. The CDR3 is made up of 19 amino acids. V was shortened by 9 bases and J by 0 bases, with 27 bases between the two germline ends. The CDR3 DNA reads as TGTGCCAGTAAAGATCTTAACCTCTCCCCGGATCTCTCTGGAAACACCATATATTTT. It specifies CASKDLNLSPDLSGNTIYF.

In this sample, this clonotype turned up a few times. J is TRBJ1-1 and V is TRBV12-3 or TRBV12-4, with D hard to call. With 6 bases removed from V and 11 bases from J, the gap between germline ends came to 16 bases. The CDR3 sequence is 12 residues long. CDR3 DNA sequence: TGTGCCAGCAGCTACCAGGCGGCTGGGGCTTTCTTT. Translated, it gives CASSYQAAGAFF.